This TCR beta chain was obtained from a study of T cells in localized non-small cell lung cancer. The CDR3 runs 13 residues. V lost 1 base and J lost 2, with 5 bases in between. From germline, CDR1 is KGHSH and CDR2 LQKENI. Some clones are missing from TCRdb's copy, which holds only in-frame ones; the method was immunoSEQ multiplex PCR. The sample includes thousands of clones, 25% to 35% seen only once; the top ten take 15%. V is TRBV18 and J is TRBJ1-1; D ambiguous. The specimen comprised lung tumor tissue, sampled before any cancer treatment. This clonotype was obtained from a male donor at least 60 years old with stage III squamous cell lung carcinoma. CDR3 protein: CASSPHPNTEAFF. In nucleotides, the CDR3 is TGTGCCAGCTCACCACACCCAAACACTGAAGCTTTCTTT.